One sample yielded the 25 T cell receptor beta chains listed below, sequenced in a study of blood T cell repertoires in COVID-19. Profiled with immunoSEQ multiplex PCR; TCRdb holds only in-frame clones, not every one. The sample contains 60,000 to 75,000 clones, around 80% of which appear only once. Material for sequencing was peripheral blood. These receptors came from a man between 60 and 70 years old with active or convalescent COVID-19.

The CDR3 is CASSLEGQAVRPQHF. CDR3 DNA: TGTGCCAGCAGCTTAGAGGGACAGGCGGTGAGGCCCCAGCATTTT. V gene TRBV7-2 combines with J gene TRBJ1-5; 8 bases are shared with TRBD1. CDR3 size: 15 residues. V lost 1 base, J lost 9 bases, and 8 bases stayed unmatched. The germline CDR1 and CDR2 sequences are SGHTA and FQGNSA.

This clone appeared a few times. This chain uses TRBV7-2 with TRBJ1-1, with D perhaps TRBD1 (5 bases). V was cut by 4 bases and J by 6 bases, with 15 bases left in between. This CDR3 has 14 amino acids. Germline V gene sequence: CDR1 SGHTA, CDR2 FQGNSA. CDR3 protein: CASSSQAHSPEAFF. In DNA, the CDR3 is TGTGCCAGCAGCTCACAGGCCCACTCCCCTGAAGCTTTCTTT.

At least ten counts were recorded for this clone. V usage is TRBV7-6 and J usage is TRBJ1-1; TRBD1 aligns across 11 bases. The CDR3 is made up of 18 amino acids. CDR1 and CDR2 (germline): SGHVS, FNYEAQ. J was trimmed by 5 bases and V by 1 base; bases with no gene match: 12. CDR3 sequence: CASSLGPGQGDDGTEAFF. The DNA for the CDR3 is TGTGCCAGCAGCTTAGGGCCGGGACAGGGGGACGATGGGACTGAAGCTTTCTTT.

CDR3 amino acids: CASSRTEANEQYF. The CDR3 region has the DNA TGTGCCAGCTCACGGACTGAGGCTAACGAGCAGTACTTC. The J gene is TRBJ2-7, the V gene TRBV6-5; tentatively, D is TRBD2 (5 bases). The CDR3 covers 13 residues. V lost 8 bases to trimming and J lost 5 bases, with 16 bases between them. CDR1 is MNHEY and CDR2 is SVGAGI in the germline V gene.

CDR3 protein: CASSFRGNTGELFF. The CDR3 DNA is TGTGCCAGCAGCTTCCGGGGGAACACCGGGGAGCTGTTTTTT. The gene calls are TRBV7-9 and TRBJ2-2, with TRBD2 as a possible D gene (5 bases). CDR3 size: 14 residues. Germline CDR1 is SEHNR and CDR2 is FQNEAQ (reference sequence). V shed 3 bases and J shed 1 base, with 6 bases lying between them.

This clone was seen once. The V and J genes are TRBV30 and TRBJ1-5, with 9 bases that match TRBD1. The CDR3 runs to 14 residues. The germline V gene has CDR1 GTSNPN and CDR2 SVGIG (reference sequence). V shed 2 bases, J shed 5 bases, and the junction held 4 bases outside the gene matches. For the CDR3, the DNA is TGTGCCTGGAGTTCGGGACAGGGAGATCAGCCCCAGCATTTT. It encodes CAWSSGQGDQPQHF. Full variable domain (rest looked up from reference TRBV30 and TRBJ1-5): SQTIHQWPATLVQPVGSPLSLECTVEGTSNPNLYWYRQAAGRGLQLLFYSVGIGQISSEVPQNLSASRPQDRQFILSSKKLLLSDSGFYLCAWSSGQGDQPQHFGDGTRLSIL.

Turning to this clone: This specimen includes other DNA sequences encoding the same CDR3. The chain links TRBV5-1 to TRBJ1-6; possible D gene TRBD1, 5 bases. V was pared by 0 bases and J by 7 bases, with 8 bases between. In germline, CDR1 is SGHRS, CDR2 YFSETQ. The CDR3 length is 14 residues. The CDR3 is CASSLDGGNSPLHF. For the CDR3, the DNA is TGCGCCAGCAGCTTGGACGGGGGAAATTCACCCCTCCACTTT.

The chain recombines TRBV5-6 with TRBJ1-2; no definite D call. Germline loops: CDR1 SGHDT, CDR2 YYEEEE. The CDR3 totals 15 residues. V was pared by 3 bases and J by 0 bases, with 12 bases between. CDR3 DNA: TGTGCCAGCAGCTCACAGACCCTGGCTAACTATGGCTACACCTTC. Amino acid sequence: CASSSQTLANYGYTF.

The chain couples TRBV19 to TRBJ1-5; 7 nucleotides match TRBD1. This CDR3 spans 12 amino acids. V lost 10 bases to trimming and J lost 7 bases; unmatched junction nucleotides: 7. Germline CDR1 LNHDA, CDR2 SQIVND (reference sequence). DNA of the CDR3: TGTGCCACCCGACAGGGCGAGCAGCCCCAGCATTTT. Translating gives CATRQGEQPQHF.

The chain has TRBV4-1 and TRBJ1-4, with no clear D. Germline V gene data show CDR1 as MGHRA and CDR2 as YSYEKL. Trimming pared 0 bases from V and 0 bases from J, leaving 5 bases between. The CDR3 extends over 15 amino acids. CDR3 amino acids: CASSQDPTTNEKLFF. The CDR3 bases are TGCGCCAGCAGCCAAGATCCCACAACTAATGAAAAACTGTTTTTT.

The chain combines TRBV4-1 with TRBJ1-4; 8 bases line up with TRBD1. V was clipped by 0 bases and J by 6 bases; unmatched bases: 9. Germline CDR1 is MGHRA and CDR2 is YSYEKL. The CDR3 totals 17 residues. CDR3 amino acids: CASSQDTVRGRYEKLFF. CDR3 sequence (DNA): TGCGCCAGCAGCCAAGATACGGTCAGGGGGCGTTATGAAAAACTGTTTTTT.

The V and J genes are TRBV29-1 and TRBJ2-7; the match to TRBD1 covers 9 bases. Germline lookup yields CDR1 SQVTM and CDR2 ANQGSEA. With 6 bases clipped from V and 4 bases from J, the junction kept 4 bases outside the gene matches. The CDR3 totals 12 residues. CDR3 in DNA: TGCAGCGTGAAGACAGGGGGGTACGAGCAGTACTTC. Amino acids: CSVKTGGYEQYF.

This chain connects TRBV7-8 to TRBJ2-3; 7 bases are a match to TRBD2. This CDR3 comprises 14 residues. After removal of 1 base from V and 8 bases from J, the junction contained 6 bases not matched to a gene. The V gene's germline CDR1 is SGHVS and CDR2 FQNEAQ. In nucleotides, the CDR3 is TGTGCCAGCAGCTTAGGAGGACTAGGGGCTACGCAGTATTTT. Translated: CASSLGGLGATQYF.

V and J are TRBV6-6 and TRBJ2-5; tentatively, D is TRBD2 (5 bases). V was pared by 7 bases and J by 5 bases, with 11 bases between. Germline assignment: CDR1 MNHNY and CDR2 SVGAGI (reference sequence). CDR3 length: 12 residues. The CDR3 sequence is CASNGPGETQYF. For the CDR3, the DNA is TGTGCCAGCAACGGGCCGGGGGAGACCCAGTACTTC.

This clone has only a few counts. CDR3 nucleotides: TGCGCCAGCAGTGAGGAGCGGGCCACTGAAGCTTTCTTT. It codes for CASSEERATEAFF. V usage is TRBV10-2 and J usage is TRBJ1-1; D uncertain. Trimming cost V 2 bases and J 4 bases, with 8 bases left between them. Germline V gene sequence: CDR1 WSHSY, CDR2 SAAADI. There are 13 residues in the CDR3.

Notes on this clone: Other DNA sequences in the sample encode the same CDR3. CDR3 nucleotide sequence: TGCGCCAGCAGCTTAATAGCCTACAATGAGCAGTTCTTC. Amino acid sequence: CASSLIAYNEQFF. The rearrangement uses TRBV5-1 and TRBJ2-1, with D unclear. Germline V gene data show CDR1 as SGHRS and CDR2 as YFSETQ. Deletions cut 2 bases from V and 2 bases from J, with 5 bases between. The CDR3 loop spans 13 amino acids. The full variable domain, rest sourced from reference TRBV5-1 and TRBJ2-1, is KAGVTQTPRYLIKTRGQQVTLSCSPISGHRSVSWYQQTPGQGLQFLFEYFSETQRNKGNFPGRFSGRQFSNSRSEMNVSTLELGDSALYLCASSLIAYNEQFFGPGTRLTVL.

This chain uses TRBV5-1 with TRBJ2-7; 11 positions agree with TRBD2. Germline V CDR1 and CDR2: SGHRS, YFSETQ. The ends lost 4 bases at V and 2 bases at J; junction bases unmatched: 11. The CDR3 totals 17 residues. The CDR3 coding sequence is TGCGCCAGCAGCGTGGCTAGCGGGGGGTTGGAACCCTACGAGCAGTACTTC. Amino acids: CASSVASGGLEPYEQYF. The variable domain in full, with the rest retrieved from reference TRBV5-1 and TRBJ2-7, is KAGVTQTPRYLIKTRGQQVTLSCSPISGHRSVSWYQQTPGQGLQFLFEYFSETQRNKGNFPGRFSGRQFSNSRSEMNVSTLELGDSALYLCASSVASGGLEPYEQYFGPGTRLTVT.

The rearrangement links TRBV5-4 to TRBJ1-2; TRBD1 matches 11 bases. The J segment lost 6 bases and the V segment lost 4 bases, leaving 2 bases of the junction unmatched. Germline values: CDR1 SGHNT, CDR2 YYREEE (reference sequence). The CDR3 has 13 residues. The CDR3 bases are TGTGCCAGCAGCCCGGGACAGGGGGATGGCTACACCTTC. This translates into CASSPGQGDGYTF.

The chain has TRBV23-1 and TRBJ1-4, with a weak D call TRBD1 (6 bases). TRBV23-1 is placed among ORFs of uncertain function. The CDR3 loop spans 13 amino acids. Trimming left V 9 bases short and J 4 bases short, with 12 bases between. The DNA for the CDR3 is TGCGCCAGGAAGACAGGCTATAATGAAAAACTGTTTTTT. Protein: CARKTGYNEKLFF.

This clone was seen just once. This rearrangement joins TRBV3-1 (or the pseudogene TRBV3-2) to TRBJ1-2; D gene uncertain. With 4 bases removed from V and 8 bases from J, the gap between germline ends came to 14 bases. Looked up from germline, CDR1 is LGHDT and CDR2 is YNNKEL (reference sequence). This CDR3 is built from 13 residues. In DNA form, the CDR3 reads TGTGCCAGCAGCCTAGGACGGGGAACCGGCTACACCTTC. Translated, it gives CASSLGRGTGYTF.

CDR3 in amino acids: CASSDRLAGQGELFF. DNA of the CDR3: TGTGCCAGCAGTGACCGACTAGCGGGGCAGGGGGAGCTGTTTTTT. V is TRBV25-1 and J is TRBJ2-2; 11 bases agree with TRBD2. Looked up from germline, CDR1 is MGHDK and CDR2 is SYGVNS. The CDR3 covers 15 residues. Unmatched junction bases numbered 5, after V lost 3 bases and J lost 8 bases.

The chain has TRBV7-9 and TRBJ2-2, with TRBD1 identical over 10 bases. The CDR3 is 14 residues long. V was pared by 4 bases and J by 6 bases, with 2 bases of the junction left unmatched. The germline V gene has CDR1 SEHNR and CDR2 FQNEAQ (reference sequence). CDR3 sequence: CASSSDRGPGELFF. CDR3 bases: TGTGCCAGCAGCTCTGACAGGGGGCCCGGGGAGCTGTTTTTT.

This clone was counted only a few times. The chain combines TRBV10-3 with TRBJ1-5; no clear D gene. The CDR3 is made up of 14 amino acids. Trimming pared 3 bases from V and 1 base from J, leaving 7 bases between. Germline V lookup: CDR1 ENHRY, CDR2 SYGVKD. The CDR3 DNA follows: TGTGCCATCAGTGATGGAGAGAGCAATCAGCCCCAGCATTTT. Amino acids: CAISDGESNQPQHF.

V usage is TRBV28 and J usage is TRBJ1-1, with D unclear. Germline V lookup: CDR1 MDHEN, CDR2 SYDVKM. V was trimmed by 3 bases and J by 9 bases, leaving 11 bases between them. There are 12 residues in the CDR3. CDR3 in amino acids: CASSLGLQQAFF. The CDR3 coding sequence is TGTGCCAGCAGTTTGGGCCTGCAGCAAGCTTTCTTT.

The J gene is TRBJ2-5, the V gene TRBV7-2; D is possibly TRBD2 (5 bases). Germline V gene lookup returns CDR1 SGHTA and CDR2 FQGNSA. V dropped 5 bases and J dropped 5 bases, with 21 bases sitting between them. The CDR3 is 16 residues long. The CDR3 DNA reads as TGTGCCAGCAGCACCACTAGTCTAGGCAATGCGGAGACCCAGTACTTC. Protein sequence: CASSTTSLGNAETQYF.